This T cell receptor beta chain was retrieved from a study of T-cell reconstitution after alpha-beta-depleted transplantation in children. Researchers prepared the TCRbeta library using unique molecular identifiers, the study reports. TCRdb recomputed calls from the PCR reads with MiXCR, one row per CDR3 protein. The table lists about 72,000 distinct CDR3 sequences, roughly 6.6% of them singletons, with around 2.4% in the top ten. The sample here was PBMCs from the stem cell graft donor, taken from the stem cell graft. The clonotype comes from a human donor who donated a stem cell graft to a child with acute lymphoblastic leukemia.

The CDR3 here is CASSEVTGTDTQYF. The CDR3 bases are TGTGCCAGTAGTGAGGTAACGGGAACAGATACGCAGTATTTT. V usage is TRBV19 and J usage is TRBJ2-3; the D gene is possibly TRBD2 (5 bases). The V end lost 5 bases, the J end lost 3 bases, and 12 bases lay between the germline ends. CDR1 is LNHDA and CDR2 is SQIVND in the germline V gene (reference sequence). The CDR3 is 14 amino acids. The full variable domain, completed using reference TRBV19 and TRBJ2-3, is DGGITQSPKYLFRKEGQNVTLSCEQNLNHDAMYWYRQDPGQGLRLIYYSQIVNDFQKGDIAEGYSVSREKKESFPLTVTSAQKNPTAFYLCASSEVTGTDTQYFGPGTRLTVL.